These 23 T cell receptor beta chains were sequenced from one sample in a study of blood T cell repertoires in COVID-19 (dated by TCRdb to about 2020). The receptor library was made with the immunoSEQ multiplex PCR assay. The immuneACCESS repertoire file appears here via TCRdb, limited to in-frame rearrangements. These files lack a portion of the clones; in checked studies, under half of the deficit traces to unresolved V genes, and the cause of the others is not known. The sample yields 250,000 to 300,000 clones; 70% to 90% were counted once. Clones ranked in the top ten supply 3% of the sample. Sequencing was done on a sample of peripheral blood. Receptors were obtained from a woman aged 25 to 39 with active or convalescent COVID-19.

This clone was seen a single time. J is TRBJ2-4 and V is TRBV20-1; 15 bases agree with TRBD2. J gave up 3 bases and V 3 bases, and 9 bases lay outside the gene matches. The CDR3 has 18 amino acids. CDR1 is DFQATT and CDR2 is SNEGSKA in the germline V gene (reference sequence). The CDR3, as DNA: TGCAGTGCTAGTCCCGGACTAGCGGGGGGGCAGGACAAAAACATTCAGTACTTC. This encodes CSASPGLAGGQDKNIQYF.

The V and J genes are TRBV28 and TRBJ1-2; D gene uncertain. Trimming pared 7 bases from V and 5 bases from J, leaving 20 bases between. The CDR3 extends over 15 amino acids. From germline, CDR1 is MDHEN and CDR2 SYDVKM. CDR3: CASTPPVATEYGYTF. For the CDR3, the DNA is TGTGCCAGCACCCCCCCCGTGGCAACAGAGTATGGCTACACCTTC.

V gene TRBV15 combines with J gene TRBJ2-7; 11 positions match TRBD2. The CDR3 has 16 residues. Germline V gene lookup returns CDR1 LNHNV and CDR2 YYDKDF (reference sequence). Germline trimming cut 4 bases from V and 4 bases from J; bases unmatched to any gene: 9. The CDR3 reads CATSISKTSGGYEQYF. For the CDR3, the DNA is TGTGCCACCAGCATCTCTAAAACTAGCGGGGGATACGAGCAGTACTTC.

V gene TRBV6-2 or TRBV6-3 combines with J gene TRBJ2-3; TRBD2 agrees at 10 bases. This CDR3 has 18 residues. The trim removed 0 bases at V and 4 bases at J, leaving 10 bases unmatched. Germline values: CDR1 MNHEY, CDR2 SVGEGT. Written as DNA, the CDR3 is TGTGCCAGCAGTTACTCGACTTGGGTAGCGGGGGGAGCAGATACGCAGTATTTT. It translates to CASSYSTWVAGGADTQYF.

This rearrangement joins TRBV9 to TRBJ2-5; 9 bases agree with TRBD1. The germline gives CDR1 SGDLS, CDR2 YYNGEE. V shed 3 bases, J shed 2 bases, and the junction held 5 bases outside the gene matches. CDR3 size: 15 residues. CDR3 sequence: CASSGRTGEQETQYF. CDR3 coding DNA: TGTGCCAGCAGCGGAAGGACAGGGGAACAAGAGACCCAGTACTTC.

This chain connects TRBV5-8 to TRBJ1-1, with 7 bases fitting TRBD1. This CDR3 has 14 residues. Trimming at V came to 3 bases and at J to 3 bases, leaving 5 bases not matched to a gene. Looked up from germline, CDR1 is SGHTS and CDR2 is YDEGEE. The CDR3 loop reads CASSWGDRYTEAFF. CDR3 coding DNA: TGTGCCAGCAGCTGGGGGGACAGATACACTGAAGCTTTCTTT. Filled out from reference TRBV5-8 and TRBJ1-1, the complete variable domain reads EAGVTQSPTHLIKTRGQQATLRCSPISGHTSVYWYQQALGLGLQFLLWYDEGEERNRGNFPPRFSGRQFPNYSSELNVNALELEDSALYLCASSWGDRYTEAFFGQGTRLTVV.

This chain joins TRBV19 and TRBJ1-5, with 8 positions matching TRBD1. The CDR3 totals 15 residues. CDR1 and CDR2 (germline): LNHDA, SQIVND (reference sequence). Trimming at V came to 2 bases and at J to 2 bases, leaving 2 bases not matched to a gene. The CDR3 is CASSITGQGNQPQHF. CDR3 coding DNA: TGTGCCAGTAGTATAACGGGACAGGGCAATCAGCCCCAGCATTTT.

V and J are TRBV7-2 and TRBJ2-7; D unresolved. The CDR3 is 13 amino acids. V was shortened by 0 bases and J by 2 bases, with 5 bases between the two germline ends. The germline V gene encodes CDR1 SGHTA and CDR2 FQGNSA. In nucleotides, the CDR3 is TGTGCCAGCAGCTTAGCCAGTACCTACGAGCAGTACTTC. Encoded protein: CASSLASTYEQYF.

The gene calls are TRBV27 and TRBJ1-3, with 8 bases that match TRBD1. Germline lookup yields CDR1 MNHEY and CDR2 SMNVEV (reference sequence). V dropped 8 bases and J dropped 4; count of bases not matched to a gene: 10. The CDR3 spans 15 residues. CDR3 nucleotide sequence: TGTGCCAGCCGTCCAGGGGGCTTCGAGGGAAACACCATATATTTT. It specifies CASRPGGFEGNTIYF.

This chain joins TRBV2 and TRBJ1-1; D ambiguous. The CDR3 totals 12 residues. Germline V CDR1 and CDR2: SNHLY, FYNNEI. V shed 5 bases and J shed 1 base, with 5 bases lying between them. In DNA form, the CDR3 reads TGTGCCAGCAGTACACCGAACACTGAAGCTTTCTTT. This sequence encodes CASSTPNTEAFF.

The CDR3 is CASSQTGLNEKLFF. The CDR3 region has the DNA TGTGCCAGCAGTCAGACAGGGCTGAATGAAAAACTGTTTTTT. V usage is TRBV27 and J usage is TRBJ1-4; 7 nucleotides align to TRBD1. The germline CDR1 and CDR2 sequences are MNHEY and SMNVEV (reference sequence). V trimming: 5 bases; J trimming: 5 bases; junction bases outside the gene matches: 5. The CDR3 is 14 residues long.

The V call is TRBV19, the J call TRBJ2-6; D uncertain. CDR3 length: 15 amino acids. Between the trimmed V and J ends, which lost 3 bases and 0 bases, there was a span of 6 bases. Germline CDR1 and CDR2: LNHDA and SQIVND (reference sequence). Written as DNA, the CDR3 is TGTGCCAGTAGTATTGGTAGCTCTGGGGCCAACGTCCTGACTTTC. Translating it yields CASSIGSSGANVLTF.

This rearrangement joins TRBV11-3 to TRBJ2-7; possibly TRBD1 for D (5 bases). Between the trimmed V and J ends, which lost 4 bases and 2 bases, there was a span of 12 bases. In germline, CDR1 is SGHNT, CDR2 YENEEA. This CDR3 is built from 14 residues. CDR3 sequence (DNA): TGTGCCAGCAGCTCGGCAGGGAACACCTACGAGCAGTACTTC. Translation: CASSSAGNTYEQYF.

The chain is built from TRBV7-6 and TRBJ1-5; D perhaps matches TRBD1 (6 bases). Trimming stripped 3 bases from V and 4 bases from J, with 16 bases between. Germline CDR1 and CDR2: SGHVS and FNYEAQ. The CDR3 is 16 amino acids. CDR3 coding DNA: TGTGCCAGCAGCTTTGGAGGGGGGGGGATTAATCAGCCCCAGCATTTT. This translates into CASSFGGGGINQPQHF.

The chain recombines TRBV27 with TRBJ1-2, with TRBD1 matching 9 bases. This CDR3 has 15 residues. With 6 bases clipped from V and 3 bases from J, the junction kept 8 bases outside the gene matches. The germline V gene has CDR1 MNHEY and CDR2 SMNVEV (reference sequence). The DNA for the CDR3 is TGTGCCAGCAGATTTTCCGGGACAGGGTACTATGGCTACACCTTC. Encoded protein: CASRFSGTGYYGYTF.

The rearrangement links TRBV19 to TRBJ1-1; D call uncertain. The CDR3 has 12 amino acids. The V end lost 11 bases, the J end lost 1 base, and 11 bases lay between the germline ends. CDR1 LNHDA and CDR2 SQIVND come from the germline V gene (reference sequence). CDR3 amino acids: CAPDIRNTEAFF. Written as DNA, the CDR3 is TGTGCCCCCGACATTCGGAACACTGAAGCTTTCTTT.

J is TRBJ2-1 and V is TRBV5-1; 14 bases line up with TRBD2. The germline V gene has CDR1 SGHRS and CDR2 YFSETQ. The CDR3 spans 15 residues. V gave up 4 bases and J gave up 7 bases; unmatched junction bases: 4. The CDR3 bases are TGCGCCAGCAGCCCGGGGACTAGCGGGGGTAATGAGCAGTTCTTC. It codes for CASSPGTSGGNEQFF.

The V call is TRBV30, the J call TRBJ2-3; 8 bases are a match to TRBD1. J was trimmed by 1 base and V by 3 bases; bases with no gene match: 9. The CDR3 is 16 amino acids. Germline V gives CDR1 GTSNPN, CDR2 SVGIG (reference sequence). In nucleotides, the CDR3 is TGTGCCTGGAGACCCGGCAGGGGGCTTCGCACAGATACGCAGTATTTT. Amino acid sequence: CAWRPGRGLRTDTQYF.

This chain links TRBV2 with TRBJ1-2; D is ambiguous. This CDR3 is built from 13 residues. Germline lookup yields CDR1 SNHLY and CDR2 FYNNEI. The V gene lost 4 bases and the J gene lost 4 bases, with 10 bases spanning the gap. DNA for the CDR3: TGTGCCAGCAGTGGCTCGGGATCCTATGGCTACACCTTC. Its protein is CASSGSGSYGYTF. The entire variable domain, with the rest obtained from reference TRBV2 and TRBJ1-2, is as follows: EPEVTQTPSHQVTQMGQEVILRCVPISNHLYFYWYRQILGQKVEFLVSFYNNEISEKSEIFDDQFSVERPDGSNFTLKIRSTKLEDSAMYFCASSGSGSYGYTFGSGTRLTVV.

V gene TRBV6-2 or TRBV6-3 combines with J gene TRBJ2-5, with 8 bases matching TRBD1. Per the germline V gene, CDR1 is MNHEY and CDR2 is SVGEGT. With 5 bases clipped from V and 3 bases from J, the junction kept 8 bases outside the gene matches. The CDR3 contains 15 residues. The CDR3 sequence is CASSRGDRPKETQYF. CDR3 DNA: TGTGCCAGCAGTAGGGGGGACAGGCCTAAAGAGACCCAGTACTTC.

The V gene is TRBV4-3, the J gene TRBJ2-1; no clear D gene. From germline, CDR1 is LGHNA and CDR2 YSLEER. V lost 2 bases to trimming and J lost 7 bases, with 9 bases between them. The CDR3 extends over 13 amino acids. CDR3 sequence reads: CASSQRPGNEQFF. In nucleotides, the CDR3 is TGCGCCAGCAGCCAAAGGCCCGGGAATGAGCAGTTCTTC.

The CDR3 protein is CASSPVQGAMANEKLFF. As DNA, the CDR3 is TGCGCCAGCAGCCCTGTCCAGGGGGCAATGGCTAATGAAAAACTGTTTTTT. The rearrangement uses TRBV5-1 and TRBJ1-4; 8 positions match TRBD1. This CDR3 is built from 17 residues. Germline lookup yields CDR1 SGHRS and CDR2 YFSETQ. Unmatched junction bases numbered 11, after V lost 4 bases and J lost 3 bases.

The chain has TRBV10-1 and TRBJ2-1; TRBD2 agrees at 9 bases. Looked up from germline, CDR1 is WNHNN and CDR2 is SYGVQD (reference sequence). With V trimmed by 2 bases and J by 5 bases, 7 bases remained unmatched. This CDR3 spans 16 amino acids. The CDR3 loop is CASSEVGLAGNNEQFF. CDR3 sequence (DNA): TGCGCCAGCAGTGAGGTGGGCCTAGCGGGGAACAATGAGCAGTTCTTC.